This T cell receptor beta chain was identified during a study of T cells in Graves' hyperthyroidism and ophthalmopathy. General study findings and limits: Ophthalmopathy and stable hyperthyroidism were told apart by a 13 V-J model. Most clonotypes that expanded in the thyroid above 0.001 also showed up in blood.

Amplification of TCR beta CDR3 regions was performed using RNA transcripts as template. The HTBI set primed first-round TCR CDR3 RT-PCR. MiXCR, applied by TCRdb to the multiplex PCR reads, yields one record per CDR3 protein. Of about 600,000 distinct CDR3 sequences listed, more than 15% are singletons. The V and J ends lost 5 bases and 8 bases respectively, with 19 bases between them. The germline V gene encodes CDR1 SNHLY and CDR2 FYNNEI. This CDR3 is built from 15 residues. For this clonotype: Its cognate antigen is unknown. With a much larger clone just one base away, this may be a read error.

The genes are TRBV2 and TRBJ2-1; D is unresolved. Source material: blood. The receptor's source is a woman between 35 and 50 years old with Graves' ophthalmopathy. The chain's CDR3 is CASSRAVVLVDEQFF. In DNA, the CDR3 is TGTGCCAGCAGTCGGGCAGTAGTACTTGTCGATGAGCAGTTCTTC. The full variable domain, with the rest looked up from reference TRBV2 and TRBJ2-1, is EPEVTQTPSHQVTQMGQEVILRCVPISNHLYFYWYRQILGQKVEFLVSFYNNEISEKSEIFDDQFSVERPDGSNFTLKIRSTKLEDSAMYFCASSRAVVLVDEQFFGPGTRLTVL.